This entry features one TCR beta chain sequence. Its antigen is as yet unknown. CDR3 length equals 14 residues. CDR1 and CDR2 (germline): SGHTA, FQGNSA. The germline V and J ends were trimmed by 6 bases and 2 bases, with 12 bases remaining between them. This specimen belongs to a study of radiation and T cells in renal cell carcinoma. Study conclusions and caveats: Pretreatment tumor biopsies were lacking, so baseline clonotypes are unknown.

Stated time point: blood 4 weeks post-SBRT, at nephrectomy. Treatment denoted: 15 Gy SBRT to primary tumor, nephrectomy 4 weeks later. Nephrectomy followed 15 Gy stereotactic body radiation by 4 weeks. Clear cell pathology was present in this patient's renal cell carcinoma. Sequencing was performed with immunoSEQ multiplex PCR; in TCRdb, only in-frame clones are kept and a portion is missing. The profile shows just over 95,000 clones, 84% of them singletons. The V call is TRBV7-2, the J call TRBJ2-3; D is possibly TRBD1 (6 bases). This sequence was found in a man aged 60-69 years with renal cell carcinoma. Sample: blood, taken from a patient whose treatment included radiotherapy and nephrectomy. The CDR3 region has the DNA TGTGCCAGCAGGGCAGGGGTCCTCACAGATACGCAGTATTTT. This gives the protein CASRAGVLTDTQYF.